This is a list of T cell receptor beta chains from one sample in a study of blood T cell repertoires in COVID-19. Method: immunoSEQ multiplex PCR; TCRdb's copy keeps in-frame clones and lacks some. The data contain approximately 230,000 clones, about nine tenths of them seen just once; the ten biggest clones take up around 15%. Sequenced material: PBMCs or T cells enriched from blood (not recorded which). Receptor source: a man in his late teens or twenties who had recovered from COVID-19. CDR3s include the opening cysteine and the closing phenylalanine or tryptophan. The D gene is left open where the match is weak. Clone size is given for some rows only: seen once, a few or many times, or a class if the clone is expanded.

>TRBJ2-7|TRBV10-3|.|.
CAISELRPTKYEQYF
TGTGCCATCAGTGAGCTGAGGCCGACCAAGTACGAGCAGTACTTC
>TRBJ1-6|TRBV2|.|.
CASSERVGTDDFESPLHF
TGTGCCAGCAGTGAGCGGGTCGGGACTGATGATTTTGAGTCACCCCTCCACTTT
>TRBJ1-2|TRBV6-5|.|.
CASRPDRNYGYTF
TGTGCCAGCAGACCCGACAGGAACTATGGCTACACCTTC
>TRBJ1-2|TRBV4-1|once|.
CASSRPGAGGYTF
TGCGCCAGCAGTCGTCCAGGGGCCGGTGGCTACACCTTC
>TRBJ1-1|TRBV18|.|.
CASSPLESNMNTEAFF
TGTGCCAGCTCACCACTTGAATCAAACATGAACACTGAAGCTTTCTTT
>TRBJ2-7|TRBV9|.|.
CASSVGEAYEQYF
TGTGCCAGCAGCGTAGGTGAGGCCTACGAGCAGTACTTC
>TRBJ1-1|TRBV10-3|.|TRBD1
CAIRGQGTEAFF
TGTGCCATCAGGGGACAGGGAACTGAAGCTTTCTTT
>TRBJ2-1|TRBV2|.|TRBD2
CASSEMGGDYNEQFF
TGTGCCAGCAGTGAAATGGGGGGGGACTACAATGAGCAGTTCTTC
>TRBJ1-4|TRBV5-1|.|.
CASSTGRGTTNEKLFF
TGCGCCAGCAGTACGGGCAGGGGAACAACTAATGAAAAACTGTTTTTT
>TRBJ2-1|TRBV7-9|.|.
CASSPSYNEQFF
TGTGCCAGCAGCCCCAGTTACAATGAGCAGTTCTTC
>TRBJ1-3|TRBV7-2|few|.
CASSLASGNTIYF
TGTGCCAGCAGCTTAGCTAGTGGAAACACCATATATTTT
>TRBJ2-5|TRBV4-1|.|.
CASSQDRSVQETQYF
TGCGCCAGCAGCCAAGATCGTAGCGTTCAAGAGACCCAGTACTTC
>TRBJ1-5|TRBV19|.|TRBD1
CASSIGGGRQPQHF
TGTGCCAGTAGTATAGGAGGGGGCCGGCAGCCCCAGCATTTT
>TRBJ1-1|TRBV3-1/TRBV3-2|.|TRBD1
CASSANRGAEAFF
TGTGCCAGCAGCGCCAACAGGGGCGCCGAAGCTTTCTTT
>TRBJ2-3|TRBV5-5|once|.
CASSLVGGLPTDTQYF
TGTGCCAGCAGCTTGGTGGGGGGGCTCCCCACAGATACGCAGTATTTT
>TRBJ2-1|TRBV24-1|.|TRBD2
CATSAGTSGRNEQFF
TGTGCCACCAGCGCCGGGACTAGCGGGAGAAATGAGCAGTTCTTC
>TRBJ2-7|TRBV19|.|TRBD1
CASSTPGTGNYEQYF
TGTGCCAGTAGTACCCCCGGGACAGGTAACTACGAGCAGTACTTC
>TRBJ1-2|TRBV28|few|.
CASSFVSSYGYTF
TGTGCCAGCAGTTTCGTGTCCAGCTATGGCTACACCTTC
>TRBJ2-7|TRBV10-2|.|.
CATRLGVYEQYF
TGCGCCACCCGCCTAGGGGTCTACGAGCAGTACTTC
>TRBJ1-1|TRBV9|.|.
CASMGAGNTEAFF
TGTGCCAGCATGGGGGCAGGGAACACTGAAGCTTTCTTT
>TRBJ1-2|TRBV2|many|.
CASSRVSYGYTF
TGTGCCAGCAGCAGGGTGAGCTATGGCTACACCTTC
>TRBJ2-2|TRBV7-9|.|.
CASSFGQGTGELFF
TGTGCCAGCAGCTTTGGGCAGGGGACCGGGGAGCTGTTTTTT
>TRBJ1-1|TRBV7-9|.|.
CATRFGDTEAFF
TGTGCCACCAGATTCGGGGACACTGAAGCTTTCTTT
>TRBJ2-1|TRBV7-2|.|TRBD2
CASSLEQVAGGQYNEQFF
TGTGCCAGCAGCTTAGAGCAGGTTGCGGGGGGGCAGTACAATGAGCAGTTCTTC
>TRBJ1-6|TRBV3-1/TRBV3-2|.|.
CASSRSRANSPLHF
TGTGCCAGCAGCCGTTCGCGGGCGAATTCACCCCTCCACTTT
>TRBJ1-5|TRBV28|.|TRBD1
CASSPPQGRGINYSNQPQHF
TGTGCCAGCAGTCCACCTCAAGGCAGGGGGATAAACTATAGCAATCAGCCCCAGCATTTT
>TRBJ2-1|TRBV28|few|.
CASKSTGDEQFF
TGTGCCAGCAAATCGACGGGAGATGAGCAGTTCTTC
>TRBJ2-1|TRBV24-1|.|.
CATSDLSGTYNEQFF
TGTGCCACCAGTGATCTTAGCGGCACCTACAATGAGCAGTTCTTC
>TRBJ1-2|TRBV7-2|.|.
CASSLNMGQAEYGYTF
TGTGCCAGCAGCTTAAATATGGGGCAGGCAGAATATGGCTACACCTTC
>TRBJ1-1|TRBV2|.|.
CASSRTPNTEAFF
TGTGCCAGCAGTAGGACACCGAACACTGAAGCTTTCTTT
>TRBJ2-7|TRBV7-6|.|TRBD2
CASSSGRTSYEQYF
TGTGCCAGCAGCTCCGGGAGGACCTCCTACGAGCAGTACTTC
>TRBJ2-5|TRBV11-3|.|TRBD1
CASSLVGTGAETQYF
TGTGCCAGCAGCTTAGTCGGGACAGGGGCAGAGACCCAGTACTTC
>TRBJ2-4|TRBV5-1|.|TRBD2
CASSLRPTGGASTDIQYF
TGCGCCAGCAGCTTGAGGCCTACCGGGGGGGCGAGTACGGACATTCAGTACTTC
>TRBJ2-2|TRBV7-6|.|.
CASSETGFAGELFF
TGTGCCAGCAGCGAAACAGGGTTCGCCGGGGAGCTGTTTTTT
>TRBJ1-2|TRBV5-4|.|TRBD1
CASSFETGGDHTF
TGTGCCAGCAGCTTCGAGACAGGGGGCGACCACACCTTC
>TRBJ1-5|TRBV18|.|.
CASSPTGNQPQHF
TGTGCCAGCTCACCCACAGGGAATCAGCCCCAGCATTTT
>TRBJ2-7|TRBV12-5|.|.
CASGDPRGQYF
TGTGCTAGTGGCGATCCCCGAGGGCAGTACTTC
>TRBJ1-6|TRBV5-4|.|.
CASSFDGHSRNSPLHF
TGTGCCAGCAGCTTCGATGGACATTCTAGGAATTCACCCCTCCACTTT
>TRBJ2-7|TRBV10-2|.|.
CASSDRLSKPYEQYF
TGCGCCAGCAGTGATCGACTATCTAAACCCTACGAGCAGTACTTC
>TRBJ1-1|TRBV5-4|.|.
CASSSRTEAFF
TGTGCCAGCAGCTCCAGGACTGAAGCTTTCTTT
>TRBJ1-1|TRBV7-8|.|.
CASSFGQSKGTEAFF
TGTGCCAGCAGCTTTGGACAGTCCAAGGGCACTGAAGCTTTCTTT
>TRBJ1-1|TRBV7-9|.|TRBD1
CASSPRTGPEAFF
TGTGCCAGCAGCCCCAGGACAGGACCTGAAGCTTTCTTT
>TRBJ2-2|TRBV11-2|.|.
CASSLEYGQGPGELFF
TGTGCCAGCAGCTTAGAGTACGGGCAGGGCCCCGGGGAGCTGTTTTTT
>TRBJ2-7|TRBV11-2|.|.
CASSLVGGASYEQYF
TGTGCCAGCAGCTTAGTTGGGGGGGCATCCTACGAGCAGTACTTC
>TRBJ2-7|TRBV2|.|TRBD2
CASCTREGAYEQYF
TGTGCCAGCTGCACCCGGGAGGGGGCCTACGAGCAGTACTTC
>TRBJ1-1|TRBV18|.|.
CASSPQRNTEAFF
TGTGCCAGCTCACCACAGAGGAACACTGAAGCTTTCTTT
>TRBJ2-7|TRBV7-8|.|.
CASSLTAAFWLAEQYF
TGTGCCAGCAGCTTAACAGCCGCGTTTTGGCTAGCGGAGCAGTACTTC
>TRBJ2-7|TRBV18|.|TRBD2
CASSSKRGGSYEQYF
TGTGCCAGCTCATCGAAGCGGGGAGGATCCTACGAGCAGTACTTC
>TRBJ1-5|TRBV11-3|.|.
CASSPGDVILVNQPQHF
TGTGCCAGCAGCCCGGGGGACGTAATTCTAGTCAATCAGCCCCAGCATTTT
>TRBJ2-5|TRBV30|few|.
CAWSVLKTQYF
TGTGCCTGGAGTGTACTGAAGACCCAGTACTTC